The 29 T cell receptor beta chains below all came from one sample that was sequenced in a study of blood T cell repertoires in COVID-19. Data came from immunoSEQ multiplex PCR; TCRdb stores just in-frame clones and leaves some out. The table lists about 280,000 clones, around 88% of them singletons. Sequencing was done on a sample of PBMCs or T cells enriched from blood (not recorded which). The receptors were sampled from a woman between 40 and 50 years old who had recovered from COVID-19.

The chain combines TRBV6-2 or TRBV6-3 with TRBJ2-3, with 10 positions matching TRBD1. J lost 6 bases, V lost 4 bases, and 4 bases had no gene match. There are 14 residues in the CDR3. The V gene's germline CDR1 is MNHEY and CDR2 SVGEGT. CDR3 DNA: TGTGCCAGCAGTTGGGACAGGGGTCCCGATACGCAGTATTTT. Protein sequence: CASSWDRGPDTQYF.

This clone was detected only once. V and J are TRBV4-1 and TRBJ2-5, with 11 bases identical to TRBD2. This CDR3 has 17 residues. V was clipped by 4 bases and J by 4 bases; unmatched bases: 11. Germline loops: CDR1 MGHRA, CDR2 YSYEKL. Here the CDR3 reads CASSPQKASGRSETQYF. Here the CDR3 DNA reads TGCGCCAGCAGCCCCCAGAAGGCTAGCGGGAGGTCAGAGACCCAGTACTTC.

V gene TRBV30 combines with J gene TRBJ2-5; TRBD1 matches 7 bases. Looked up from germline, CDR1 is GTSNPN and CDR2 is SVGIG (reference sequence). The CDR3 is made up of 14 amino acids. V was clipped by 0 bases and J by 2 bases; unmatched bases: 3. DNA of the CDR3: TGTGCCTGGAGTGTACGGGGACAGCAAGAGACCCAGTACTTC. This encodes CAWSVRGQQETQYF. Complete variable domain (other parts from reference TRBV30 and TRBJ2-5): SQTIHQWPATLVQPVGSPLSLECTVEGTSNPNLYWYRQAAGRGLQLLFYSVGIGQISSEVPQNLSASRPQDRQFILSSKKLLLSDSGFYLCAWSVRGQQETQYFGPGTRLLVL.

V usage is TRBV7-2 and J usage is TRBJ2-5; D is unresolved. The ends were cut back, 5 bases at V and 1 base at J, with 8 bases in the middle. CDR1 is SGHTA, CDR2 FQGNSA, per germline. This CDR3 has 13 residues. This chain's CDR3 is CASSQKIQETQYF. The CDR3 DNA reads as TGTGCCAGCAGCCAGAAAATCCAAGAGACCCAGTACTTC.

This clone appeared a single time. The chain combines TRBV7-2 with TRBJ2-3; 7 bases line up with TRBD2. V gave up 1 base and J gave up 4 bases; unmatched junction bases: 11. The CDR3 has 17 amino acids. Germline CDR1 and CDR2: SGHTA and FQGNSA. The DNA for the CDR3 is TGTGCCAGCAGCTTAGGGATAAGCGGGACCGGTGCAGATACGCAGTATTTT. This codes for CASSLGISGTGADTQYF.

This chain uses TRBV21-1 with TRBJ2-2; TRBD2 is the table's D call and was not checked against the DNA. TRBV21-1 is a listed pseudogene. The CDR3 has 18 amino acids. As DNA, the CDR3 is TGTGCCAGCAGCAAACCACCCCGACTAGCGGTCAACACCGGGGAGCTGTTTTTT. Protein product: CASSKPPRLAVNTGELFF.

There are a few counts of this clone. The rearrangement joins TRBV30 to TRBJ2-3; tentatively, D is TRBD2 (5 bases). The CDR3 is 15 amino acids. Trimming shortened V by 1 base and J by 6 bases, and 17 bases separated the two germline ends. The germline CDR1 and CDR2 sequences are GTSNPN and SVGIG (reference sequence). CDR3 loop: CAWSGLTGGRDTQYF. The CDR3 DNA follows: TGTGCCTGGAGTGGACTAACGGGCGGAAGGGATACGCAGTATTTT.

This sequence joins TRBV14 and TRBJ1-1, with D unclear. The CDR3 contains 13 residues. V dropped 1 base and J dropped 4 bases, with 7 bases sitting between them. Germline V lookup: CDR1 SGHDN, CDR2 FVKESK. CDR3: CASSQVLGTEAFF. The CDR3 coding sequence is TGTGCCAGCAGCCAAGTACTCGGCACTGAAGCTTTCTTT.

The rearrangement links TRBV5-1 to TRBJ2-5; D is possibly TRBD2 (5 bases). V was pared by 2 bases and J by 5 bases, with 13 bases between. The CDR3 covers 14 residues. Germline loops: CDR1 SGHRS, CDR2 YFSETQ. CDR3 loop: CASSFGGSGETQYF. CDR3 nucleotides: TGCGCCAGCAGCTTCGGTGGGAGTGGTGAGACCCAGTACTTC.

The chain uses TRBV28 and TRBJ2-7; D is possibly TRBD1 (6 bases). The CDR3 contains 12 residues. Germline lookup yields CDR1 MDHEN and CDR2 SYDVKM. Trimming removed 5 bases at V and 4 bases at J, with 9 bases between. In DNA form, the CDR3 reads TGTGCCAGCAGTCCCCAGGGGTACGAGCAGTACTTC. This codes for CASSPQGYEQYF.

J is TRBJ2-7 and V is TRBV19; perhaps TRBD1 as D (5 bases). Germline V lookup: CDR1 LNHDA, CDR2 SQIVND (reference sequence). The CDR3 covers 12 residues. V lost 3 bases, J lost 5 bases, and 8 bases lay in between. The CDR3 loop is CASSMWGNEQYF. CDR3 DNA sequence: TGTGCCAGTAGTATGTGGGGCAACGAGCAGTACTTC.

The chain uses TRBV29-1 and TRBJ1-1; tentative D call: TRBD1 (6 bases). Trimming took off 7 bases at V and 5 bases at J, with 17 bases between the two ends. The V gene's germline CDR1 is SQVTM and CDR2 ANQGSEA. The CDR3 covers 13 residues. In DNA, the CDR3 is TGCAGCGGCCACAGGGCCTCTGGGACTGAAGCTTTCTTT. Its translation is CSGHRASGTEAFF.

The chain is built from TRBV7-9 and TRBJ1-4, with a weak D call TRBD1 (5 bases). CDR3 length: 14 amino acids. V dropped 8 bases and J dropped 7 bases, with 17 bases sitting between them. Germline loops: CDR1 SEHNR, CDR2 FQNEAQ (reference sequence). The chain's CDR3 is CASAKGQGREKLFF. The CDR3 nucleotides are TGTGCCAGCGCCAAGGGGCAGGGTCGTGAAAAACTGTTTTTT.

This clone was observed a single time. DNA for the CDR3: TGTGCCACCAGTGATTTGTGGGGGAGGGGCTACACCTTC. This gives the protein CATSDLWGRGYTF. V is TRBV24-1 and J is TRBJ1-2; D may be TRBD1 (5 bases). The CDR3 totals 13 residues. Between the trimmed V and J ends, which lost 0 bases and 8 bases, there was a span of 9 bases. Germline CDR1 KGHDR, CDR2 SFDVKD.

The chain employs TRBV18 and TRBJ2-1; 8 bases are shared with TRBD2. Trimming at V came to 0 bases and at J to 7 bases, leaving 11 bases not matched to a gene. In germline, CDR1 is KGHSH, CDR2 LQKENI. The CDR3 spans 17 residues. The CDR3 region has the DNA TGTGCCAGCTCACCACCGTCCGGAGCGGGAGTGGGTAATGAGCAGTTCTTC. It codes for CASSPPSGAGVGNEQFF.

This chain links TRBV28 with TRBJ2-5, with D possibly matching TRBD1 (5 bases). CDR3 size: 13 residues. V shed 3 bases and J shed 7 bases, with 12 bases lying between them. From germline, CDR1 is MDHEN and CDR2 SYDVKM. CDR3 nucleotide sequence: TGTGCCAGCAGTTTTCTAGGGGTTGGGACCCAGTACTTC. Its protein is CASSFLGVGTQYF.

The V and J genes are TRBV4-2 and TRBJ2-3, with D possibly being TRBD2 (5 bases). Germline V gives CDR1 LGHNA, CDR2 YNFKEQ. The CDR3 covers 16 residues. V dropped 0 bases and J dropped 5 bases, with 15 bases sitting between them. DNA of the CDR3: TGTGCCAGCAGCCAAGAACAAAAACCGGCGGGAGATACGCAGTATTTT. Translating it yields CASSQEQKPAGDTQYF.

This rearrangement joins TRBV7-2 to TRBJ2-3, with D perhaps matching TRBD2 (6 bases). There are 16 residues in the CDR3. In germline, CDR1 is SGHTA, CDR2 FQGNSA. Trimming stripped 1 base from V and 0 bases from J, with 11 bases between. In DNA, the CDR3 is TGTGCCAGCAGCTTAGGGACTATGGGAAGCACAGATACGCAGTATTTT. It codes for CASSLGTMGSTDTQYF.

The CDR3 spells CASSMGPNEQFF. In nucleotides, the CDR3 is TGTGCCAGTAGTATGGGCCCCAATGAGCAGTTCTTC. The genes are TRBV19 and TRBJ2-1; no firm D call. This CDR3 region has 12 residues. Trimming pared 3 bases from V and 6 bases from J, leaving 6 bases between. Germline lookup yields CDR1 LNHDA and CDR2 SQIVND (reference sequence). Supplemented by reference TRBV19 and TRBJ2-1, the full variable domain reads DGGITQSPKYLFRKEGQNVTLSCEQNLNHDAMYWYRQDPGQGLRLIYYSQIVNDFQKGDIAEGYSVSREKKESFPLTVTSAQKNPTAFYLCASSMGPNEQFFGPGTRLTVL.

The J gene is TRBJ1-3, the V gene TRBV3-1 (or the pseudogene TRBV3-2); maybe TRBD1 (5 bases). Trimming pared 1 base from V and 1 base from J, leaving 8 bases between. Germline CDR1 reads LGHDT; CDR2 reads YNNKEL (reference sequence). This CDR3 has 15 amino acids. CDR3 sequence reads: CASSQGDFSGNTIYF. DNA of the CDR3: TGTGCCAGCAGCCAAGGGGACTTTTCTGGAAACACCATATATTTT.

The rearrangement joins TRBV28 to TRBJ2-4; 10 bases agree with TRBD2. The CDR3 is 15 amino acids. Germline CDR1 reads MDHEN; CDR2 reads SYDVKM. Trimming took 8 bases from V and 7 from J; bases not matched to a gene: 11. The DNA of the CDR3 is TGTGCCAGCGCCTCCTTCCTAGCGGGAGTTAACATTCAGTACTTC. Protein sequence: CASASFLAGVNIQYF.

This clone appeared once. V is TRBV15 and J is TRBJ2-1; 8 positions match TRBD2. Trimming cost V 3 bases and J 7 bases; bases outside gene matches: 8. Germline V gives CDR1 LNHNV, CDR2 YYDKDF (reference sequence). This CDR3 is built from 15 residues. CDR3 nucleotide sequence: TGTGCCACCAGCAGTCCAGCGGGAGTCAGGAATGAGCAGTTCTTC. It translates to CATSSPAGVRNEQFF.

The genes are TRBV28 and TRBJ2-1; D perhaps matches TRBD2 (6 bases). Deletions cut 1 base from V and 6 bases from J, with 13 bases between. The CDR3 runs to 15 residues. Germline CDR1 reads MDHEN; CDR2 reads SYDVKM. This CDR3 reads CASSLYGTGSNEQFF. The CDR3 DNA reads TGTGCCAGCAGTTTATACGGGACTGGGTCCAATGAGCAGTTCTTC. Complete variable domain (other parts from reference TRBV28 and TRBJ2-1): DVKVTQSSRYLVKRTGEKVFLECVQDMDHENMFWYRQDPGLGLRLIYFSYDVKMKEKGDIPEGYSVSREKKERFSLILESASTNQTSMYLCASSLYGTGSNEQFFGPGTRLTVL.

The chain recombines TRBV10-3 with TRBJ2-7; TRBD1 matches at 12 bases. Looked up from germline, CDR1 is ENHRY and CDR2 is SYGVKD. Trimming removed 4 bases from V and 4 bases from J; junction bases left unmatched: 5. This CDR3 is built from 15 residues. The CDR3 sequence: CAISAGTGGAYEQYF. In DNA form, the CDR3 reads TGTGCCATCAGTGCGGGGACAGGGGGCGCGTACGAGCAGTACTTC.

This clone was counted between two and nine times. The J gene is TRBJ2-7, the V gene TRBV7-9; TRBD1 matches at 7 bases. The V and J ends lost 4 bases and 7 bases, in that order; junction bases with no gene match: 10. Per germline, CDR1 SEHNR and CDR2 FQNEAQ (reference sequence). This CDR3 is built from 14 residues. The CDR3 coding sequence is TGTGCCAGCAGCTCGGACAGGCCTCTCGGGGAGCAGTACTTC. It yields the protein CASSSDRPLGEQYF.

The chain recombines TRBV18 with TRBJ1-5, with 8 bases that match TRBD1. The CDR3 spans 14 residues. The V gene end was trimmed by 3 bases and the J gene end by 6 bases; junction bases not matched to a gene: 4. The germline V gene has CDR1 KGHSH and CDR2 LQKENI. The CDR3 is CASSPADRVQPQHF. The CDR3 DNA follows: TGTGCCAGCTCACCGGCGGACAGGGTTCAGCCCCAGCATTTT.

This clone turned up a few times. The chain uses TRBV7-9 and TRBJ2-5; no reliable D call. The CDR3 spans 12 residues. Between the trimmed V and J ends, which lost 1 base and 5 bases, there was a span of 5 bases. The germline CDR1 and CDR2 sequences are SEHNR and FQNEAQ (reference sequence). CDR3 DNA sequence: TGTGCCAGCAGCTTAGTCGGGGAGACCCAGTACTTC. As protein: CASSLVGETQYF.

The rearrangement uses TRBV28 and TRBJ1-6; the match to TRBD1 covers 7 bases. V lost 6 bases to trimming and J lost 9 bases; unmatched junction nucleotides: 14. In germline, CDR1 is MDHEN, CDR2 SYDVKM. The CDR3 has 16 amino acids. Here the CDR3 reads CASSLMAATGVSPLHF. The DNA of the CDR3 is TGTGCCAGCAGCCTAATGGCCGCCACAGGGGTTTCACCCCTCCACTTT. The full variable domain, rest sourced from reference TRBV28 and TRBJ1-6, is DVKVTQSSRYLVKRTGEKVFLECVQDMDHENMFWYRQDPGLGLRLIYFSYDVKMKEKGDIPEGYSVSREKKERFSLILESASTNQTSMYLCASSLMAATGVSPLHFGNGTRLTVT.

The rearrangement joins TRBV7-2 to TRBJ1-1; no clear D. Germline V gene sequence: CDR1 SGHTA, CDR2 FQGNSA. The V end was cut by 0 bases, the J end by 1 base, with 15 bases between. The CDR3 has 17 amino acids. The CDR3 DNA reads TGTGCCAGCAGCTTAGCGGTTACCGGCGGTTGGAACACTGAAGCTTTCTTT. This codes for CASSLAVTGGWNTEAFF.